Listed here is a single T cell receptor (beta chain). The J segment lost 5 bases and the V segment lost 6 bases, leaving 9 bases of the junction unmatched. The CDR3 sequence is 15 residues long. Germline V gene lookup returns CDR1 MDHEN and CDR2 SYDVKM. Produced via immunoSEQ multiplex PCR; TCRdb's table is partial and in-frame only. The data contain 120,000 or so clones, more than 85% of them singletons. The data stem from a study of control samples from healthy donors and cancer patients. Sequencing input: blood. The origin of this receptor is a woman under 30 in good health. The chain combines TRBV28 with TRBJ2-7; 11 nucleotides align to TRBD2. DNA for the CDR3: TGTGCCAGCAGCAAAATCACTAGCGGGAGTAACGAGCAGTACTTC. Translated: CASSKITSGSNEQYF.